This T cell receptor (beta chain) is drawn from a study of blood T cell repertoires in COVID-19. This CDR3 contains 15 residues. Germline V gene data show CDR1 as LNHDA and CDR2 as SQIVND (reference sequence). Deletions cut 10 bases from V and 3 bases from J, with 18 bases between. Clones were sequenced by immunoSEQ multiplex PCR, and TCRdb holds only the in-frame ones, with some missing. The sample yields 110,000 to 150,000 clones, around 89% seen once. The rearrangement links TRBV19 to TRBJ2-2; D is perhaps TRBD2 (5 bases). Material: peripheral blood. This TCR was recovered from a man between 60 and 75 years old with active or convalescent COVID-19. The CDR3 here is CATKREVRHTGELFF. The CDR3 nucleotides read TGTGCCACGAAACGGGAAGTCAGACACACCGGGGAGCTGTTTTTT.